This paragraph covers one T cell receptor (beta chain) sequence. No antigen is known for it. Since no conserved phenylalanine or tryptophan closes the CDR3, a read error is the likely cause. It is unclear where the CDR3 begins or ends on the DNA, so no DNA is shown, and the CDR3 is as TCRdb lists it. By flow cytometry, patients selected for sequencing had shown an expansion of CD8+CD57+ cells. Receipt of therapy had not occurred in any patient by the time of blood sampling. These data are taken from a study of CD8+CD57+ T cells in acquired aplastic anemia. Study-wide context: Each DNA sample taken from sorted CD4+ and CD8+ cells came to approximately 3 ug on average. General observations from the study: Overlap between patients and controls comprised some 31 CD8+ CDR3 sequences. No significant difference in CD8+ Simpson's diversity was found between patients and controls.

Genomic DNA acted as the template from which TCR beta VDJ combination and CDR3 sequence profiling were carried out. TCRdb used MiXCR to reprocess the reads, holding one entry per CDR3 protein. The table records 270,000 or so distinct CDR3 sequences, roughly 80% of them present only once. Germline assignment: CDR1 SNHLY and CDR2 FYNNEI. From its first to its last residue, the CDR3 has 15 amino acids. This receptor was taken from a human donor with aplastic anemia. Sample: sorted CD4+, CD8+, or CD8+CD57+ T cells (not recorded which) from PBMCs. The chain links TRBV2 to TRBJ1-5; TRBD1, the D gene given by the table, was not confirmed from the DNA. CDR3 residues: CASGVGGTETQYFGP.